These 31 T cell receptor beta chains originate from one sample sequenced in a study of cytomegalovirus exposure and HLA in healthy donors. Researchers ran the PCR with 60 Vbeta and 13 Jbeta primers. TCRdb keeps only in-frame clones here, not all; method: immunoSEQ multiplex PCR. The table includes about 140,000 clones, over 65% detected once. The sample was PBMCs. Receptor source: a woman in her 30s in good health and CMV-seronegative.

The chain links TRBV7-9 to TRBJ1-3; TRBD1 matches at 7 bases. The CDR3 runs 14 residues. Germline V lookup: CDR1 SEHNR, CDR2 FQNEAQ (reference sequence). V dropped 0 bases and J dropped 6; count of bases not matched to a gene: 2. The CDR3 DNA sequence: TGTGCCAGCAGCTTAGCAGACAGGGTAAACACCATATATTTT. Translating gives CASSLADRVNTIYF.

Only a few counts were recorded for this clone. The genes are TRBV29-1 and TRBJ2-5; D is possibly TRBD1 (5 bases). The CDR3 spans 12 residues. V lost 5 bases, J lost 2 bases, and 9 bases lay in between. Germline CDR1 SQVTM, CDR2 ANQGSEA. CDR3 loop: CSVKRGQETQYF. The CDR3 region has the DNA TGCAGCGTTAAAAGGGGTCAAGAGACCCAGTACTTC.

The chain uses TRBV5-1 and TRBJ1-4, with D hard to call. Germline CDR1 is SGHRS and CDR2 is YFSETQ. V lost 0 bases and J 8 bases, leaving 11 bases between the germline ends. There are 14 residues in the CDR3. The CDR3 sequence: CASSLENSSEKLFF. The DNA of the CDR3 is TGCGCCAGCAGCTTGGAAAACTCTTCGGAAAAACTGTTTTTT.

The table lists this clone with a few counts. V gene TRBV30 combines with J gene TRBJ2-1; maybe TRBD2 (5 bases). CDR3 length equals 12 residues. Germline V gene sequence: CDR1 GTSNPN, CDR2 SVGIG (reference sequence). V lost 3 bases and J lost 10, with 13 bases in between. In DNA, the CDR3 is TGTGCCTGGAGGAGGCCGGGGTCCGAGCAGTTCTTC. Translated: CAWRRPGSEQFF.

CDR3 nucleotide sequence: TGTGCCAGCCGCGAGCGAGAGGGTTACAATCAGCCCCAGCATTTT. This translates into CASREREGYNQPQHF. This chain uses TRBV2 with TRBJ1-5; D not certain. V lost 8 bases, J lost 3 bases, and 17 bases lay in between. The CDR3 is 15 residues long. The germline gives CDR1 SNHLY, CDR2 FYNNEI. Variable domain in full (rest from reference TRBV2 and TRBJ1-5): EPEVTQTPSHQVTQMGQEVILRCVPISNHLYFYWYRQILGQKVEFLVSFYNNEISEKSEIFDDQFSVERPDGSNFTLKIRSTKLEDSAMYFCASREREGYNQPQHFGDGTRLSIL.

The J gene is TRBJ1-6, the V gene TRBV30, with TRBD1 matching over 10 bases. V trimming: 5 bases; J trimming: 13 bases; junction bases outside the gene matches: 14. The CDR3 extends over 15 amino acids. Looked up from germline, CDR1 is GTSNPN and CDR2 is SVGIG (reference sequence). The CDR3 bases are TGTGCCTGGGGGTTCCCGGGACAGGGGATAGGTCCCCTCCACTTT. This gives the protein CAWGFPGQGIGPLHF.

This clone was detected a few times. The V gene is TRBV6-1, the J gene TRBJ1-1, with D tentatively TRBD1 (5 bases). V was cut by 11 bases and J by 0 bases, with 16 bases left in between. The CDR3 has 14 amino acids. From germline, CDR1 is MNHNS and CDR2 SASEGT. CDR3 protein: CASTGGVMNTEAFF. The CDR3 coding sequence is TGTGCCTCAACGGGGGGTGTGATGAACACTGAAGCTTTCTTT.

The genes are TRBV29-1 and TRBJ2-3; the match to TRBD1 covers 7 bases. This CDR3 region has 15 residues. Germline V gives CDR1 SQVTM, CDR2 ANQGSEA. V was pared by 1 base and J by 2 bases, with 6 bases of the junction left unmatched. The CDR3: CSVEGERGPTDTQYF. The CDR3 nucleotides read TGCAGCGTTGAAGGGGAGAGGGGGCCCACAGATACGCAGTATTTT.

This rearrangement joins TRBV28 to TRBJ2-1; 13 bases line up with TRBD2. V gave up 5 bases and J gave up 10 bases; unmatched junction bases: 20. Germline CDR1 reads MDHEN; CDR2 reads SYDVKM. The CDR3 is 19 amino acids. CDR3 nucleotides: TGTGCCAGCAGTCACCTTATGAGGCGGACTAGCGGGAGTAAAGGGGAGCAGTTCTTC. Its translation is CASSHLMRRTSGSKGEQFF.

The J gene is TRBJ1-6, the V gene TRBV28, with D possibly being TRBD1 (5 bases). Germline V gene sequence: CDR1 MDHEN, CDR2 SYDVKM. The CDR3 runs 18 residues. V was cut by 7 bases and J by 0 bases, with 19 bases left in between. The CDR3: CASITGTGLSSYNSPLHF. Here the CDR3 DNA reads TGTGCCAGCATTACCGGGACGGGACTTAGCTCCTATAATTCACCCCTCCACTTT.

The CDR3 DNA reads as TGTGCCAGCAGTTTATCACCTGGACTAGGAACCCTTCTTGGCGAGCAGTACTTC. Amino acids: CASSLSPGLGTLLGEQYF. The rearrangement joins TRBV28 to TRBJ2-7, with 7 bases fitting TRBD2. The length of the CDR3 is 18 residues. Trimming took 1 base from V and 6 from J; bases not matched to a gene: 18. Germline values: CDR1 MDHEN, CDR2 SYDVKM.

This clone has just a few counts. This chain links TRBV2 with TRBJ1-2, with D hard to call. The CDR3 is 16 residues long. Trimming took off 2 bases at V and 8 bases at J, with 21 bases between the two ends. CDR1 is SNHLY and CDR2 is FYNNEI in the germline V gene. The CDR3 region has the DNA TGTGCCAGCAGTGAACGGGTAGTCACCCTTGGTTTCGGCTACACCTTC. This sequence encodes CASSERVVTLGFGYTF.

This rearrangement joins TRBV10-3 to TRBJ2-3; 7 nucleotides align to TRBD1. CDR1 ENHRY and CDR2 SYGVKD come from the germline V gene. V lost 0 bases and J lost 5; bases outside the gene matches: 2. The CDR3 has 14 amino acids. The DNA for the CDR3 is TGTGCCATCAGTGAGTCAGGGGGCTTAGATACGCAGTATTTT. Translation gives CAISESGGLDTQYF.

This chain connects TRBV5-4 to TRBJ2-1; 8 bases align to TRBD1. CDR3 length equals 16 residues. Trimming took 3 bases from V and 5 from J; bases not matched to a gene: 10. CDR1 is SGHNT, CDR2 YYREEE, per germline (reference sequence). The CDR3 nucleotides are TGTGCCAGCAGCTACGGACAGGGTGGGTTTGACAATGAGCAGTTCTTC. Encoded protein: CASSYGQGGFDNEQFF. The whole variable domain, filled in from reference TRBV5-4 and TRBJ2-1, reads ETGVTQSPTHLIKTRGQQVTLRCSSQSGHNTVSWYQQALGQGPQFIFQYYREEENGRGNFPPRFSGLQFPNYSSELNVNALELDDSALYLCASSYGQGGFDNEQFFGPGTRLTVL.

There are a few counts of this clone. The V and J genes are TRBV30 and TRBJ2-2; the match to TRBD1 covers 8 bases. The CDR3 sequence is 16 residues long. Germline V lookup: CDR1 GTSNPN, CDR2 SVGIG (reference sequence). The trim removed 1 base at V and 8 bases at J, leaving 12 bases unmatched. DNA for the CDR3: TGTGCCTGGAGTGACAGGGGGTGGACGGATAGAGGGGAGCTGTTTTTT. Protein product: CAWSDRGWTDRGELFF.

The chain has TRBV7-2 and TRBJ2-2; D is ambiguous. The germline V gene encodes CDR1 SGHTA and CDR2 FQGNSA. The ends were cut back, 1 base at V and 2 bases at J, with 5 bases in the middle. The CDR3 runs 14 residues. The CDR3 protein is CASSLDFNTGELFF. Written as DNA, the CDR3 is TGTGCCAGCAGCTTAGACTTTAACACCGGGGAGCTGTTTTTT.

The chain combines TRBV4-1 with TRBJ1-6, with TRBD1 as a possible D gene (5 bases). V gave up 4 bases and J gave up 7 bases, with 23 bases separating them. From germline, CDR1 is MGHRA and CDR2 YSYEKL. The CDR3 extends over 18 amino acids. The CDR3 nucleotides are TGCGCCAGCAGCCGCGCCTCCGAGGGACTCACACTCAATTCACCCCTCCACTTT. The encoded protein is CASSRASEGLTLNSPLHF.

This chain uses TRBV6-5 with TRBJ1-2; D not resolved. Looked up from germline, CDR1 is MNHEY and CDR2 is SVGAGI. The V end was cut by 4 bases, the J end by 4 bases, with 19 bases between. There are 16 residues in the CDR3. The CDR3 region is CASSSPQGRGVYGYTF. CDR3 DNA: TGTGCCAGCAGTTCCCCGCAAGGCCGGGGTGTCTATGGCTACACCTTC.

This clone appeared once. This chain joins TRBV6-6 and TRBJ1-5, with D maybe TRBD1 (5 bases). The CDR3 extends over 14 amino acids. CDR1 is MNHNY, CDR2 SVGAGI, per germline (reference sequence). Trimming removed 0 bases at V and 7 bases at J, with 10 bases between. The DNA for the CDR3 is TGTGCCAGCAGTTACTCGGGGGACTGGCAGCCCCAGCATTTT. Translated: CASSYSGDWQPQHF.

V is TRBV4-2 and J is TRBJ2-3, with 11 nucleotides matching TRBD2. This CDR3 contains 16 residues. The V gene end was trimmed by 4 bases and the J gene end by 2 bases; junction bases not matched to a gene: 5. Germline lookup yields CDR1 LGHNA and CDR2 YNFKEQ. The CDR3 DNA is TGTGCCAGCAGCCCCGGGACTAGCGGCCACACAGATACGCAGTATTTT. Protein product: CASSPGTSGHTDTQYF.

This clone showed up just a few times. The chain uses TRBV27 and TRBJ1-1; perhaps TRBD1 as D (5 bases). Germline values: CDR1 MNHEY, CDR2 SMNVEV (reference sequence). The CDR3 totals 12 residues. Trimming took off 6 bases at V and 5 bases at J, with 10 bases between the two ends. This CDR3 is CASSRVGTEAFF. As DNA, the CDR3 is TGTGCCAGCAGCAGGGTGGGGACTGAAGCTTTCTTT.

The chain employs TRBV2 and TRBJ1-5, with D hard to call. Germline V gene data show CDR1 as SNHLY and CDR2 as FYNNEI. The length of the CDR3 is 14 residues. Trimming stripped 4 bases from V and 4 bases from J, with 11 bases between. CDR3 sequence: CASSGGLTNQPQHF. The CDR3 nucleotides read TGTGCCAGCAGTGGAGGCCTTACGAATCAGCCCCAGCATTTT.

This clone was observed once. This rearrangement joins TRBV23-1 to TRBJ2-5; 10 nucleotides line up with TRBD2. TRBV23-1 is sorted into the ORF group, with uncertain function. The V gene end was trimmed by 6 bases and the J gene end by 2 bases; junction bases not matched to a gene: 6. The CDR3 runs to 15 residues. Here the CDR3 DNA reads TGCGCCAGCAGGCTAGCGGGAGTGGAGCAAGAGACCCAGTACTTC. Translation gives CASRLAGVEQETQYF.

The genes are TRBV5-1 and TRBJ2-5; a possible D gene is TRBD1 (6 bases). The germline gives CDR1 SGHRS, CDR2 YFSETQ. This CDR3 is built from 15 residues. V lost 0 bases, J lost 5 bases, and 14 bases lay in between. The CDR3 spells CASSLGQETWETQYF. The CDR3 DNA reads as TGCGCCAGCAGCTTGGGACAGGAGACTTGGGAGACCCAGTACTTC.

This clone has a handful of counts. The chain is built from TRBV15 and TRBJ2-2; 9 bases fit TRBD1. The germline V gene encodes CDR1 LNHNV and CDR2 YYDKDF (reference sequence). V lost 9 bases to trimming and J lost 4 bases; unmatched junction nucleotides: 6. The CDR3 has 14 amino acids. The CDR3 loop reads CATRWGQGTGELFF. CDR3 sequence (DNA): TGTGCCACGAGATGGGGACAGGGCACCGGGGAGCTGTTTTTT.

This clone was observed a handful of times. Other DNA sequences from this sample encode an identical CDR3 as well. The gene calls are TRBV2 and TRBJ2-1; possibly TRBD1 for D (6 bases). Trimming left V 5 bases short and J 7 bases short, with 9 bases between. Germline V gives CDR1 SNHLY, CDR2 FYNNEI. CDR3 length: 12 amino acids. CDR3 bases: TGTGCCAGCAGTTTGGGGGCAAATGAGCAGTTCTTC. Its translation: CASSLGANEQFF.

This clone turned up a few times. The rearrangement joins TRBV6-5 to TRBJ2-1; D not resolved. Germline-derived CDR1 and CDR2 are MNHEY and SVGAGI. V lost 7 bases and J 0 bases, leaving 10 bases between the germline ends. The CDR3 consists of 14 residues. In nucleotides, the CDR3 is TGTGCCAGCAAACGCGCGAGCTCCTACAATGAGCAGTTCTTC. This gives the protein CASKRASSYNEQFF.

The chain employs TRBV28 and TRBJ1-6; D gene unclear. Trimming took 4 bases from V and 3 from J, leaving 13 bases between them. In germline, CDR1 is MDHEN, CDR2 SYDVKM. The CDR3 totals 16 residues. The CDR3 sequence is CASSSPRAGYNSPLHF. The CDR3 DNA is TGTGCCAGCAGTTCTCCCCGCGCAGGCTATAATTCACCCCTCCACTTT.

This sequence joins TRBV4-1 and TRBJ2-2; 7 bases fit TRBD1. In germline, CDR1 is MGHRA, CDR2 YSYEKL. J gave up 5 bases and V 3 bases, and 6 bases lay outside the gene matches. CDR3 length: 15 residues. This CDR3 reads CASSQRQGGTGELFF. In DNA form, the CDR3 reads TGCGCCAGCAGCCAGAGACAGGGTGGGACCGGGGAGCTGTTTTTT.

The rearrangement uses TRBV19 and TRBJ1-5; maybe TRBD1 (6 bases). Trimming pared 6 bases from V and 5 bases from J, leaving 11 bases between. The CDR3 consists of 13 residues. In germline, CDR1 is LNHDA, CDR2 SQIVND (reference sequence). The DNA for the CDR3 is TGTGCCAGTAGCCAACAGGGACATCAGCCCCAGCATTTT. Protein: CASSQQGHQPQHF.

The V gene is TRBV5-1, the J gene TRBJ1-4; TRBD1 aligns across 10 bases. The V and J ends lost 4 bases and 11 bases, in that order; junction bases with no gene match: 5. Germline V lookup: CDR1 SGHRS, CDR2 YFSETQ. The CDR3 is 13 amino acids. The CDR3 nucleotides are TGCGCCAGCAGCACCCGGGACAGGGGTAAACTGTTTTTT. Its protein is CASSTRDRGKLFF. The full variable domain, its missing parts supplied by reference TRBV5-1 and TRBJ1-4, is KAGVTQTPRYLIKTRGQQVTLSCSPISGHRSVSWYQQTPGQGLQFLFEYFSETQRNKGNFPGRFSGRQFSNSRSEMNVSTLELGDSALYLCASSTRDRGKLFFGSGTQLSVL.